A single T cell receptor (beta chain) is shown here with its context. This entry belongs to a study of patients and donors after allogeneic stem cell transplantation. TCRdb passed the RT-PCR reads through MiXCR, listing each CDR3 protein once. The sample lists approximately 200,000 distinct CDR3 sequences, about 38% seen once, with around a tenth in the top ten. From germline, CDR1 is SGHRS and CDR2 YFSETQ. The V segment lost 2 bases and the J segment 7 bases; nucleotides outside the gene matches: 8. The CDR3 consists of 16 residues. This receptor was identified in a human donor who was either an allogeneic HSCT recipient or a stem cell or donor lymphocyte infusion donor (not recorded which). It is not recorded whose cells these are; they may come from a transplant donor. The sequencing sample was made of blood, either unsorted or a sorted T cell fraction (not recorded which). This chain uses TRBV5-1 with TRBJ1-6, with 8 positions matching TRBD1. The CDR3: CASSFYPGGNNSPLHF. The CDR3 DNA reads TGCGCCAGCAGCTTCTACCCAGGGGGCAACAATTCACCCCTCCACTTT. The whole variable domain, filled in from reference TRBV5-1 and TRBJ1-6, reads KAGVTQTPRYLIKTRGQQVTLSCSPISGHRSVSWYQQTPGQGLQFLFEYFSETQRNKGNFPGRFSGRQFSNSRSEMNVSTLELGDSALYLCASSFYPGGNNSPLHFGNGTRLTVT.